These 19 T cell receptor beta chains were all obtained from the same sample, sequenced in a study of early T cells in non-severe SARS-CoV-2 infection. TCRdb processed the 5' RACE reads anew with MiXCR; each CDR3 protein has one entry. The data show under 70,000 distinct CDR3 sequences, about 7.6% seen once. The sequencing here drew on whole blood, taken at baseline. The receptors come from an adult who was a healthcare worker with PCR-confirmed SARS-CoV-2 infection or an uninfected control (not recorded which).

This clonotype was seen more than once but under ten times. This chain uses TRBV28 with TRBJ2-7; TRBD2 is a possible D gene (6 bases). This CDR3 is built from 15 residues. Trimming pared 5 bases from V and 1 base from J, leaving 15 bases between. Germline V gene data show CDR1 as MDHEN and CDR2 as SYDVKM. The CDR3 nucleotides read TGTGCCAGCAGTGAGATAGCGGAGCTATCCTACGAGCAGTACTTC. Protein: CASSEIAELSYEQYF.

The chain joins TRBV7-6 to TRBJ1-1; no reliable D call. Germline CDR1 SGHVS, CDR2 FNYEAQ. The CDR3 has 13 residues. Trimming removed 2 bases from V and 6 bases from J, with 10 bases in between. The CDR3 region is CASSLNFLSEAFF. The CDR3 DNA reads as TGTGCCAGCAGCTTAAATTTTTTGTCTGAAGCTTTCTTT.

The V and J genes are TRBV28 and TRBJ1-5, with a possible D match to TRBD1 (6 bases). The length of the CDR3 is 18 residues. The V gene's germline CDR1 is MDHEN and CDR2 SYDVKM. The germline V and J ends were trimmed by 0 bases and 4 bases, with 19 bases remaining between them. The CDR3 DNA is TGTGCCAGCAGTTTATGGGGGCACAGGGCCGGCCTGAATCAGCCCCAGCATTTT. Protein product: CASSLWGHRAGLNQPQHF.

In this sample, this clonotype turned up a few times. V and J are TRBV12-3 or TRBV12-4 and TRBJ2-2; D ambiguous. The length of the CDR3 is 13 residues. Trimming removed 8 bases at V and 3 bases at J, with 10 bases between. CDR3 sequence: CASHYGYTGELFF. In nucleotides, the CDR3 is TGTGCCAGCCATTACGGGTACACCGGGGAGCTGTTTTTT.

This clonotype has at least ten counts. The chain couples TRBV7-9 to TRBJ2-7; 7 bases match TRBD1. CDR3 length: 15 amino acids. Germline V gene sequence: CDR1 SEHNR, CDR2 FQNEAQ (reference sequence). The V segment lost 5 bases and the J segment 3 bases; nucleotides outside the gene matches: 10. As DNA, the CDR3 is TGTGCCAGCAGCCTAGGCGACAGGGCATACTACGAGCAGTACTTC. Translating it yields CASSLGDRAYYEQYF.

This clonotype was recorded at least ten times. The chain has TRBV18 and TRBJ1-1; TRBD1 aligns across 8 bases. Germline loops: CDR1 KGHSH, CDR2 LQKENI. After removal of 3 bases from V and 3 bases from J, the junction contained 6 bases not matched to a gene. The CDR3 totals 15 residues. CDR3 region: CASSPYGQGDTEAFF. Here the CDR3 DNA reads TGTGCCAGCTCACCCTATGGACAGGGTGACACTGAAGCTTTCTTT. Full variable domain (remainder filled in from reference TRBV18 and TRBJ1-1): NAGVMQNPRHLVRRRGQEARLRCSPMKGHSHVYWYRQLPEEGLKFMVYLQKENIIDESGMPKERFSAEFPKEGPSILRIQQVVRGDSAAYFCASSPYGQGDTEAFFGQGTRLTVV.

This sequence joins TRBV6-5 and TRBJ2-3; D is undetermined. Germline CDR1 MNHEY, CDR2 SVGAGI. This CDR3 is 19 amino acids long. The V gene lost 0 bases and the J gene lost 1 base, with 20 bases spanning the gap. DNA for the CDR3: TGTGCCAGCAGTTACTCGTTTCGTCCCGGAGCGTTGGGCACAGATACGCAGTATTTT. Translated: CASSYSFRPGALGTDTQYF.

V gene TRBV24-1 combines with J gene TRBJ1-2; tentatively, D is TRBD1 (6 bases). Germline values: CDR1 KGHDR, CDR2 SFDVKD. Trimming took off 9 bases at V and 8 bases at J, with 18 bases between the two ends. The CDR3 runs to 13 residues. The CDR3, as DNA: TGTGCCACCGACATTACAGGGATTCTCGGCTACACCTTC. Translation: CATDITGILGYTF.

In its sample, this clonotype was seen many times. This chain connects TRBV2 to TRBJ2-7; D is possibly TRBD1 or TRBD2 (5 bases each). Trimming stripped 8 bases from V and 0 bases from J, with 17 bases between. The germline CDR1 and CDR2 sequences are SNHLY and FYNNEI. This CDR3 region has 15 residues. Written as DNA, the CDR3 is TGTGCCAGCCCTGGCCGGGACCCAGCCTCCTACGAGCAGTACTTC. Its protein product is CASPGRDPASYEQYF.

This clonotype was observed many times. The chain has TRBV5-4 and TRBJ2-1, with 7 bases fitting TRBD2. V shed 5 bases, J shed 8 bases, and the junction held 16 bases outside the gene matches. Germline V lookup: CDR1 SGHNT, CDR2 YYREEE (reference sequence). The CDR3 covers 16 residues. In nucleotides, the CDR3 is TGTGCCAGCAGGGACGGCGTGACTAGCCGAGAAGATGAGCAGTTCTTC. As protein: CASRDGVTSREDEQFF.

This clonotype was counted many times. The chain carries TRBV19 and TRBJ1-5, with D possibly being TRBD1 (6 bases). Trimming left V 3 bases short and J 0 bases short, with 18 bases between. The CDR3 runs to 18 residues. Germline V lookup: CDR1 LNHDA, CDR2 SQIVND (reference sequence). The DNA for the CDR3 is TGTGCCAGTAGTATCCGAGACAGGCGAATATATAGCAATCAGCCCCAGCATTTT. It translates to CASSIRDRRIYSNQPQHF.

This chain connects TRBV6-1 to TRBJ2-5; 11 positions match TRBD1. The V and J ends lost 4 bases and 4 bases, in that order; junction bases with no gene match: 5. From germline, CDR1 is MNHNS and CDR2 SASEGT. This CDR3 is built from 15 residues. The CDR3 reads CASSGRDRGGETQYF. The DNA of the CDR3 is TGTGCCAGCAGTGGCCGGGACAGGGGGGGAGAGACCCAGTACTTC.

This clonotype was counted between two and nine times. CDR3 sequence (DNA): TGTGCCAGCGCCCCCCCCGCTAGCGGAGCCACAGATACGCAGTATTTT. Translation: CASAPPASGATDTQYF. The rearrangement links TRBV25-1 to TRBJ2-3; 7 bases fit TRBD2. V lost 8 bases, J lost 2 bases, and 13 bases stayed unmatched. This CDR3 spans 16 amino acids. The germline gives CDR1 MGHDK, CDR2 SYGVNS.

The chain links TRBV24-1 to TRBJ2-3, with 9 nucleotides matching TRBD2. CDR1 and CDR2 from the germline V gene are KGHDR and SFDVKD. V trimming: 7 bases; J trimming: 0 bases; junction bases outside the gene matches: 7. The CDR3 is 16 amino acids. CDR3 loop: CATSLDTSGSTDTQYF. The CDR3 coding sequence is TGTGCCACCAGCCTTGATACTAGCGGGAGCACAGATACGCAGTATTTT.

As DNA, the CDR3 is TGTGCCTGGAGTGTGGTCGGCAGGGGTTCCAGGGATACGCAGTATTTT. Its protein product is CAWSVVGRGSRDTQYF. V gene TRBV30 combines with J gene TRBJ2-3; D is perhaps TRBD1 (6 bases). This CDR3 spans 16 amino acids. V dropped 0 bases and J dropped 6 bases, with 19 bases sitting between them. The germline V gene has CDR1 GTSNPN and CDR2 SVGIG (reference sequence). The entire variable domain, with the rest obtained from reference TRBV30 and TRBJ2-3, is as follows: SQTIHQWPATLVQPVGSPLSLECTVEGTSNPNLYWYRQAAGRGLQLLFYSVGIGQISSEVPQNLSASRPQDRQFILSSKKLLLSDSGFYLCAWSVVGRGSRDTQYFGPGTRLTVL.

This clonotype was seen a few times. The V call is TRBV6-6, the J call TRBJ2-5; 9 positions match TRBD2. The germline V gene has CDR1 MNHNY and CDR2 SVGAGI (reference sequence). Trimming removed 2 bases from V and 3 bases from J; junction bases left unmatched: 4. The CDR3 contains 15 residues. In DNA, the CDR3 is TGTGCCAGCAGTTACCCGGCTAGCGGGAAAGAGACCCAGTACTTC. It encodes CASSYPASGKETQYF.

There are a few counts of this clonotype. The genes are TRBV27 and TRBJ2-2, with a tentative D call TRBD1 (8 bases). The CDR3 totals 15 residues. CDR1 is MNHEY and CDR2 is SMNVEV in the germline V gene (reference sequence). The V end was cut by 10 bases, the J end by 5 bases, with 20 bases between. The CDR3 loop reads CATFPDRGGTGELFF. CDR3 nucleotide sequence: TGTGCCACCTTCCCAGACAGGGGAGGGACCGGGGAGCTGTTTTTT.

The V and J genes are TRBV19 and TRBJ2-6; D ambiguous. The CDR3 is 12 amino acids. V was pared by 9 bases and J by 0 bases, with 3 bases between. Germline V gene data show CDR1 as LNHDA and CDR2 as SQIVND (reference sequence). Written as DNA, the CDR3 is TGTGCCAGACCCTCTGGGGCCAACGTCCTGACTTTC. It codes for CARPSGANVLTF.

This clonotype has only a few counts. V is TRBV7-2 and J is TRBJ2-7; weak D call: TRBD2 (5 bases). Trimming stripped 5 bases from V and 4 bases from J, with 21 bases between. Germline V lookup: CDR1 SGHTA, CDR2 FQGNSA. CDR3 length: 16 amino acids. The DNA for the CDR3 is TGTGCCAGCAGCACTACGCCGGAAGCGCGGACTTACGAGCAGTACTTC. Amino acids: CASSTTPEARTYEQYF.